This T cell receptor beta chain was sequenced during a study of blood T cell repertoires in COVID-19. About the study: PBMCs, B-cell-depleted T cells, or T cells were the source of the cDNA or gDNA that made up the material.

Germline V gives CDR1 LNHDA, CDR2 SQIVND (reference sequence). V shed 0 bases and J shed 1 base, with 9 bases lying between them. The CDR3 is 16 amino acids. Under the authors' procedure: Estimates of nucleated cell counts were drawn from the amplification of reference gene primers. The table came from immunoSEQ multiplex PCR; TCRdb's copy has only in-frame clones and leaves some out. The V and J calls and the clone size are those of that table, but D and trimming were determined from the DNA. The data hold under 200,000 clones, with roughly 91% observed a single time. This clonotype originated in a man aged 18 to 29 with COVID-19, enrolled during active disease. Sequencing was done on a sample of peripheral blood. The rearrangement uses TRBV19 and TRBJ2-2; D is possibly TRBD2 (6 bases). CDR3 protein: CASSIDSGWNTGELFF. CDR3 in DNA: TGTGCCAGTAGTATAGACAGCGGGTGGAACACCGGGGAGCTGTTTTTT.